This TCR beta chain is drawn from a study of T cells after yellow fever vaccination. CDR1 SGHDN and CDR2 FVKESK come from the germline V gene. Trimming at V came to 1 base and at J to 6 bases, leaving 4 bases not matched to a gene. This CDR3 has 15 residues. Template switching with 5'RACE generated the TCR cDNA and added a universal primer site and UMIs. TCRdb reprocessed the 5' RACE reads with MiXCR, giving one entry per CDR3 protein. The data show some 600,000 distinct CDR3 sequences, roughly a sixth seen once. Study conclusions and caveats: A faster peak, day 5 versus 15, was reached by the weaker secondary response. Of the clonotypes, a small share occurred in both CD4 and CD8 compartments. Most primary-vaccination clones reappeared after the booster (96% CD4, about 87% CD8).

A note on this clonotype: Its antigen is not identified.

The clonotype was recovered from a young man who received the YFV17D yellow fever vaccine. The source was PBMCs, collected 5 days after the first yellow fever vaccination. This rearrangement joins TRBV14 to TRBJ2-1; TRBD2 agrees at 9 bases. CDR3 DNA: TGTGCCAGCAGCCAAGTTCTAGCGGGGATCAATGAGCAGTTCTTC. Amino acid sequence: CASSQVLAGINEQFF.